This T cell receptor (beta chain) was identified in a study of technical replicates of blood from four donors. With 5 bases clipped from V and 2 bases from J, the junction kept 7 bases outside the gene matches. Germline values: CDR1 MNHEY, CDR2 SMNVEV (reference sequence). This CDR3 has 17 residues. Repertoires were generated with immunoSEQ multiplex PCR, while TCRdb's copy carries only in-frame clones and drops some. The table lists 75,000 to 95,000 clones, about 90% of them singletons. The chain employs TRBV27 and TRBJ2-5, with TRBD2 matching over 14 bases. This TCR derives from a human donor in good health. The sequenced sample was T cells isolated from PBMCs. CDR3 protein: CASSLYGTSGSQETQYF. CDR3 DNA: TGTGCCAGCAGTCTATACGGGACTAGCGGGAGTCAAGAGACCCAGTACTTC.